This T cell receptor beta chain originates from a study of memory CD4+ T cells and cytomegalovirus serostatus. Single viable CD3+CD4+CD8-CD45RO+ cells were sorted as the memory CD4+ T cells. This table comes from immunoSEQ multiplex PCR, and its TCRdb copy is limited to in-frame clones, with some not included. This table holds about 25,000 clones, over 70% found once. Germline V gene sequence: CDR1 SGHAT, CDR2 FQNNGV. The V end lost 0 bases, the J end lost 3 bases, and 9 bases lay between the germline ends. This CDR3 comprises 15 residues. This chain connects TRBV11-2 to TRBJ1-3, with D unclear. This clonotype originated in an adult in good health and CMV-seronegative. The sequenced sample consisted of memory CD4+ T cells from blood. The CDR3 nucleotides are TGTGCCAGCAGCTTAGATTCCTCATTTGGAAACACCATATATTTT. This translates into CASSLDSSFGNTIYF.